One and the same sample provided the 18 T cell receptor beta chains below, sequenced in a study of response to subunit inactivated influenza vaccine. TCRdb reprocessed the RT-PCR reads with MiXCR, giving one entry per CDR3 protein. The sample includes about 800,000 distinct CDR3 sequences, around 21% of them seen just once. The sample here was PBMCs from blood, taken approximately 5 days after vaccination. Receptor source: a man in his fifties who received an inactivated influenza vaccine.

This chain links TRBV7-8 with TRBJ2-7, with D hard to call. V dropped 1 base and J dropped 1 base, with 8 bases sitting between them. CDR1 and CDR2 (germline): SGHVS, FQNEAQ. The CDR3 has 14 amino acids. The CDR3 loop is CASSLVPTSYEQYF. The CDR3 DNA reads TGTGCCAGCAGCTTAGTACCAACTTCCTACGAGCAGTACTTC.

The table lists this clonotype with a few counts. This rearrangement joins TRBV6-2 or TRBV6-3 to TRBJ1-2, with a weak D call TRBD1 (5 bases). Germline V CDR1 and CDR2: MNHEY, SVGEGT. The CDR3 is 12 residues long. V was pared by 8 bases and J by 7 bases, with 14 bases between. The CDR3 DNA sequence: TGTGCCAGCGGAGGCCAGGGCCGTGGCTACACCTTC. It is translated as CASGGQGRGYTF.

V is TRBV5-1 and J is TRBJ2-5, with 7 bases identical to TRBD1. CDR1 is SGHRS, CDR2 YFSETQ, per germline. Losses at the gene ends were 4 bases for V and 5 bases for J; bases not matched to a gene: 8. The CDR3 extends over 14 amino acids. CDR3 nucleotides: TGCGCCAGCAGCCTCACAGGACAGGCGGAGACCCAGTACTTC. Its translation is CASSLTGQAETQYF.

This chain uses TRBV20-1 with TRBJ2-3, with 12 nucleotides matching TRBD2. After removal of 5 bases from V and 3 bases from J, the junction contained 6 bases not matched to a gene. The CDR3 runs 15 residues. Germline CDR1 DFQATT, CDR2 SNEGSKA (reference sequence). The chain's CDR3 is CSARWTSGKTDTQYF. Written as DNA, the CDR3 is TGCAGTGCTCGCTGGACTAGCGGGAAAACAGATACGCAGTATTTT.

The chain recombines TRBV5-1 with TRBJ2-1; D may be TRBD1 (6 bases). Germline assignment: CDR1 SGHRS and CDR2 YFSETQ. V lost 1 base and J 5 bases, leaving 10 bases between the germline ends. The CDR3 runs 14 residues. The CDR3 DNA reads TGCGCCAGCAGCTTGCGGGACATCCACAATGAGCAGTTCTTC. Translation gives CASSLRDIHNEQFF.

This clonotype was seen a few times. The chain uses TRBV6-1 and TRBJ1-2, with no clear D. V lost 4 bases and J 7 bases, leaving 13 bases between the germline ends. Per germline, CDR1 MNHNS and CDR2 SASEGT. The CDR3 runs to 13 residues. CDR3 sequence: CASSASRSRGYTF. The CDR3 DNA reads TGTGCCAGCAGTGCAAGTCGAAGTCGTGGCTACACCTTC.

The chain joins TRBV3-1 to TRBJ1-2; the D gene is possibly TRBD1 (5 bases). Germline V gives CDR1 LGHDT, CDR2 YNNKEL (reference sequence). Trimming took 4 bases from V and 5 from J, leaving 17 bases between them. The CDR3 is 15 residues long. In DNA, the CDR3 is TGTGCCAGCAGCCCCCTTATGGGGCTCGGGTATGGCTACACCTTC. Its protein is CASSPLMGLGYGYTF.

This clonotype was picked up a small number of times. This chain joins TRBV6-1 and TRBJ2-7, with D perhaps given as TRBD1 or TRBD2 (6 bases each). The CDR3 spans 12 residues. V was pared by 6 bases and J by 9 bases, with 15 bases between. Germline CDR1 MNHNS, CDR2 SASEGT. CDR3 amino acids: CASSPGGGWQYF. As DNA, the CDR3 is TGTGCCAGCAGCCCAGGAGGGGGGTGGCAGTACTTC.

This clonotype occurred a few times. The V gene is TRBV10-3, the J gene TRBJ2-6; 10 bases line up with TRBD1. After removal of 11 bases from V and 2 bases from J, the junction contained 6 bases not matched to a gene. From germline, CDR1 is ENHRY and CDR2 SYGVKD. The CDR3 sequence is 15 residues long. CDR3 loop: CAAGTGDTGANVLTF. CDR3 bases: TGTGCCGCTGGGACAGGGGATACTGGGGCCAACGTCCTGACTTTC.

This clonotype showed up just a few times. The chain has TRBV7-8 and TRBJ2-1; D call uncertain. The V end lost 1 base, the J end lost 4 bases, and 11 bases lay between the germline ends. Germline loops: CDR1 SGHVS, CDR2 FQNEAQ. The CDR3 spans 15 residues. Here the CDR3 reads CASSLVPRPYNEQFF. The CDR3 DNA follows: TGTGCCAGCAGCTTAGTCCCCAGGCCATACAATGAGCAGTTCTTC.

The CDR3 DNA sequence: TGTGCCAGCAGCATCGACGCAGTCTACGAGCAGTACTTC. As protein: CASSIDAVYEQYF. V gene TRBV7-2 combines with J gene TRBJ2-7; D is unclear. Between the trimmed V and J ends, which lost 5 bases and 3 bases, there was a span of 11 bases. The CDR3 totals 13 residues. The germline V gene has CDR1 SGHTA and CDR2 FQGNSA.

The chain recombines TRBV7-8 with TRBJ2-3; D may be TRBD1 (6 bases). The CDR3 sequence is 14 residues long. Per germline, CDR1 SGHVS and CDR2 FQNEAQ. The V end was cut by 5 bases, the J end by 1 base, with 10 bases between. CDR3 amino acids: CASSATGRTDTQYF. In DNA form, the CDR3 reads TGTGCCAGCAGCGCAACAGGGCGCACAGATACGCAGTATTTT. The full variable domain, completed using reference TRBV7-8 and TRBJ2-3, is GAGVSQSPRYKVAKRGQDVALRCDPISGHVSLFWYQQALGQGPEFLTYFQNEAQLDKSGLPSDRFFAERPEGSVSTLKIQRTQQEDSAVYLCASSATGRTDTQYFGPGTRLTVL.

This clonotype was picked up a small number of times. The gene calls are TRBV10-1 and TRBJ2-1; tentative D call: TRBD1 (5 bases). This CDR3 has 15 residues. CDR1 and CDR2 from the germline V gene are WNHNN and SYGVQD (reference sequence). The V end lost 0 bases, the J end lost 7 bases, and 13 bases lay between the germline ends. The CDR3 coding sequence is TGCGCCAGCAGTGAGTCTGGTGCAAGGGGTAATGAGCAGTTCTTC. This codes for CASSESGARGNEQFF.

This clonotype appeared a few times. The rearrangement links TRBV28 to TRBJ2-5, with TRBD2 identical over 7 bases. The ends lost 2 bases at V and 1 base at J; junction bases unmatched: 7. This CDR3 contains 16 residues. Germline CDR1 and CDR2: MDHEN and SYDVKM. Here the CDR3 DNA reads TGTGCCAGCAGTTTAAGGGCTAGCGGTGCCCAAGAGACCCAGTACTTC. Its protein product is CASSLRASGAQETQYF.

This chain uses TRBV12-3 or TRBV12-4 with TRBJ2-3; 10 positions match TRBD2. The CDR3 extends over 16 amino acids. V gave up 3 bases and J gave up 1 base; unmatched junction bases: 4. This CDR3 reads CASSFPLAGGTDTQYF. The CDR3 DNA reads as TGTGCCAGCAGTTTCCCCCTAGCGGGGGGCACAGATACGCAGTATTTT.

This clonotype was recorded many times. The CDR3 sequence: CASSPGRTEYF. The CDR3 coding sequence is TGTGCCAGCAGCCCAGGACGGACTGAGTACTTC. The rearrangement uses TRBV5-4 and TRBJ2-4; D is perhaps TRBD2 (5 bases). Germline CDR1 and CDR2: SGHNT and YYREEE (reference sequence). The CDR3 runs 11 residues. V gave up 4 bases and J gave up 14 bases, with 13 bases separating them.

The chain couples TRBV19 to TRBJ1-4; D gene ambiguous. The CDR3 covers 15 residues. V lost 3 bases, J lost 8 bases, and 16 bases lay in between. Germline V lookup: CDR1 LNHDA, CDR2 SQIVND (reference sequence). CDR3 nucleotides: TGTGCCAGTAGTATGTGGCCCGCCGGGAAGGAAAAACTGTTTTTT. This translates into CASSMWPAGKEKLFF.

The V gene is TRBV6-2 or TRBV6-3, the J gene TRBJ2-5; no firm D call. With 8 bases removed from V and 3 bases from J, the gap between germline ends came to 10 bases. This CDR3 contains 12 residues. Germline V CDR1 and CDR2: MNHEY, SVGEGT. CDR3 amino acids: CASFSVKETQYF. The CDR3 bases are TGTGCCAGCTTTTCGGTGAAAGAGACCCAGTACTTC.